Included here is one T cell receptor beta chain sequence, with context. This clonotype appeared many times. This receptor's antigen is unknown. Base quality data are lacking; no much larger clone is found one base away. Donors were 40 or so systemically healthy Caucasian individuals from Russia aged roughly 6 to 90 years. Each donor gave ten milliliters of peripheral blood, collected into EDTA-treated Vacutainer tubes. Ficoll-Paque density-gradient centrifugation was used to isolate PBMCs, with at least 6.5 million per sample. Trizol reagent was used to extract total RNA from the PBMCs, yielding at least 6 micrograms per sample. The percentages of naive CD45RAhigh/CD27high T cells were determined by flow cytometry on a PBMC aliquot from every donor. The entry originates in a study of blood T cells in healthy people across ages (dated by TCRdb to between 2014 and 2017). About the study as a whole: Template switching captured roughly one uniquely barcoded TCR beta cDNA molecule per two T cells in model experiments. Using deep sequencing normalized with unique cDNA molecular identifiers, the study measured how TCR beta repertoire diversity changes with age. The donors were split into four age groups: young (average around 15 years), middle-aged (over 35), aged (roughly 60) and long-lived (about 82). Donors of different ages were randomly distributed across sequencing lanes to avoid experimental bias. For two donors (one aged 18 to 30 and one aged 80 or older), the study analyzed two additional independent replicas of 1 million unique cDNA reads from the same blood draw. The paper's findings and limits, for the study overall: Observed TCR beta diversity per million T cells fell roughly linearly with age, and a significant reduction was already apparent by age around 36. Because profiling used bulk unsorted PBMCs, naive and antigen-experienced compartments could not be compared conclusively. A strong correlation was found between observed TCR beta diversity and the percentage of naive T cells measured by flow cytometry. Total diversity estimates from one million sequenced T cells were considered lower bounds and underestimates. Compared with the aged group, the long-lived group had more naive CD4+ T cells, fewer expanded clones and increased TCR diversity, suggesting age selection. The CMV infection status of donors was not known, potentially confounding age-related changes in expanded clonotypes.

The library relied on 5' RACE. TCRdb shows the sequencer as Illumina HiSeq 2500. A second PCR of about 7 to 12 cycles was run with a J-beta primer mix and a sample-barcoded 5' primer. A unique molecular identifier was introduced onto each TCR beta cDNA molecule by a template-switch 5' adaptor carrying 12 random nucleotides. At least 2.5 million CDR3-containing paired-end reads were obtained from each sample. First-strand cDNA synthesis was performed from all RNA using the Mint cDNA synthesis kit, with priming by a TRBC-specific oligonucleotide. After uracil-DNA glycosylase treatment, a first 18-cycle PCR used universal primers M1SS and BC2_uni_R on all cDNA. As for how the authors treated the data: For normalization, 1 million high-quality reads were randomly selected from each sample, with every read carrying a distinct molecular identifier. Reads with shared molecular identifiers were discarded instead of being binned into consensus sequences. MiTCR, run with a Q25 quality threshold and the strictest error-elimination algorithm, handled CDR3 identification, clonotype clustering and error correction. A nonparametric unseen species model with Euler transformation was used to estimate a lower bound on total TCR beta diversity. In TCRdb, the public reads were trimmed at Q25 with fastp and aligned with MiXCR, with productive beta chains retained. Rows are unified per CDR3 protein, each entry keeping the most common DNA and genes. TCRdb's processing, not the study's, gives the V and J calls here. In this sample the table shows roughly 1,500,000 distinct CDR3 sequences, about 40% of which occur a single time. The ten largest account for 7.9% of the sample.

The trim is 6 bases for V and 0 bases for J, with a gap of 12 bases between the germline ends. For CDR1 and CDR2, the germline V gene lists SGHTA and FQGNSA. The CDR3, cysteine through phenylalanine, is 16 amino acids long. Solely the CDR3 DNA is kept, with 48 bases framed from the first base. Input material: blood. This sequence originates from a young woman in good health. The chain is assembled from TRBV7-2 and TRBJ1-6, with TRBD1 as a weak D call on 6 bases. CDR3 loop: CASRPDRSSYNSPLHF. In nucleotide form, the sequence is TGTGCCAGCAGACCCGACAGGAGCTCCTATAATTCACCCCTCCACTTT.